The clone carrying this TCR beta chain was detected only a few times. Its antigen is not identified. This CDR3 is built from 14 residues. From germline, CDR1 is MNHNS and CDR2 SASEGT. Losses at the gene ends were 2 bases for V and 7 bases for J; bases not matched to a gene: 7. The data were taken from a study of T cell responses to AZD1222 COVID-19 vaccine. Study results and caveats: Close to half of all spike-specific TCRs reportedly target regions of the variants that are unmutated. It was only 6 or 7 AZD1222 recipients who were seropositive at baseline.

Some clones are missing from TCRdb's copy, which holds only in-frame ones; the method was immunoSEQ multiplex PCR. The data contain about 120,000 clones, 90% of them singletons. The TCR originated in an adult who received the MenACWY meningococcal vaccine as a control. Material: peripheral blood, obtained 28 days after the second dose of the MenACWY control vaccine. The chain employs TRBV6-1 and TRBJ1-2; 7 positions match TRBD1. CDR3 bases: TGTGCCAGCAGTGAAATGAAGGGGGCCTTTGGCTACACCTTC. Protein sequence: CASSEMKGAFGYTF.